One sample yielded the 9 T cell receptor beta chains listed below, sequenced in a study of graft-versus-host responses after intestinal transplantation. Only in-frame clones appear in the TCRdb table, and some are missing; sequencing was by immunoSEQ multiplex PCR. The sample includes about 45,000 clones, over 75% of them seen just once. Source: PBMCs, taken 524 days after transplant. Receptor source: a human patient who received an intestinal transplant, so some T cells may come from the graft donor.

This chain connects TRBV6-5 to TRBJ1-3; maybe TRBD1 (5 bases). The germline CDR1 and CDR2 sequences are MNHEY and SVGAGI. The CDR3 extends over 16 amino acids. The V end was cut by 0 bases, the J end by 2 bases, with 11 bases between. The CDR3 reads CASSYSSPGTGNTIYF. CDR3 coding DNA: TGTGCCAGCAGTTACTCGAGCCCAGGGACTGGAAACACCATATATTTT.

The chain has TRBV7-9 and TRBJ2-7, with D uncertain. This CDR3 is 11 amino acids long. Trimming cost V 1 base and J 3 bases, with 1 base left between them. CDR1 and CDR2 (germline): SEHNR, FQNEAQ (reference sequence). The CDR3 reads CASSLDYEQYF. The CDR3 region has the DNA TGTGCCAGCAGCTTAGACTACGAGCAGTACTTC. The full variable domain, with the rest looked up from reference TRBV7-9 and TRBJ2-7, is DTGVSQNPRHKITKRGQNVTFRCDPISEHNRLYWYRQTLGQGPEFLTYFQNEAQLEKSRLLSDRFSAERPKGSFSTLEIQRTEQGDSAMYLCASSLDYEQYFGPGTRLTVT.

The gene calls are TRBV27 and TRBJ2-1, with 7 bases fitting TRBD1. V was clipped by 6 bases and J by 8 bases; unmatched bases: 13. Germline CDR1 and CDR2: MNHEY and SMNVEV (reference sequence). The CDR3 has 15 amino acids. The CDR3 sequence: CASSLPGQPRDEQFF. The CDR3 coding sequence is TGTGCCAGCAGCTTACCGGGACAGCCTAGGGATGAGCAGTTCTTC.

The rearrangement links TRBV18 to TRBJ2-7; 7 nucleotides agree with TRBD1. The V gene end was trimmed by 6 bases and the J gene end by 2 bases; junction bases not matched to a gene: 7. The CDR3 consists of 14 residues. Germline V gives CDR1 KGHSH, CDR2 LQKENI. CDR3 loop: CASSLGTVAYEQYF. CDR3 in DNA: TGTGCCAGCTCTTTAGGGACAGTGGCCTACGAGCAGTACTTC.

The chain uses TRBV6-1 and TRBJ2-7, with D unclear. The CDR3 is 16 amino acids. Germline loops: CDR1 MNHNS, CDR2 SASEGT. V lost 2 bases to trimming and J lost 3 bases, with 17 bases between them. The CDR3 nucleotides read TGTGCCAGCAGTGAAAAGGTGGCTCTCAGAGGCTACGAGCAGTACTTC. It yields the protein CASSEKVALRGYEQYF.

V usage is TRBV15 and J usage is TRBJ2-7, with 7 bases lining up with TRBD1. Germline values: CDR1 LNHNV, CDR2 YYDKDF (reference sequence). Losses at the gene ends were 0 bases for V and 5 bases for J; bases not matched to a gene: 7. This CDR3 has 15 amino acids. The CDR3 DNA is TGTGCCACCAGCAGAGATAGGGGGCGTGCGGACGAGCAGTACTTC. Translation: CATSRDRGRADEQYF.

This chain links TRBV7-8 with TRBJ1-1; maybe TRBD1 (5 bases). CDR1 SGHVS and CDR2 FQNEAQ come from the germline V gene. The CDR3 extends over 15 amino acids. Trimming stripped 3 bases from V and 4 bases from J, with 15 bases between. The CDR3: CASSFNRQLGTEAFF. The CDR3 coding sequence is TGTGCCAGCAGCTTCAATCGACAGTTGGGCACTGAAGCTTTCTTT.

The V call is TRBV2, the J call TRBJ2-5; D not resolved. The germline gives CDR1 SNHLY, CDR2 FYNNEI. Trimming took off 3 bases at V and 5 bases at J, with 13 bases between the two ends. This CDR3 is built from 14 residues. The CDR3 nucleotides are TGTGCCAGCAGTGATTCGGCTAGAAGGGAGACCCAGTACTTC. As protein: CASSDSARRETQYF.

The chain uses TRBV28 and TRBJ1-3, with 7 nucleotides matching TRBD1. This CDR3 has 14 amino acids. V lost 5 bases to trimming and J lost 4 bases; unmatched junction nucleotides: 5. Germline CDR1 is MDHEN and CDR2 is SYDVKM. The CDR3 spells CASSVGTEGNTIYF. The CDR3 bases are TGTGCCAGCAGTGTCGGGACAGAAGGAAACACCATATATTTT. The complete variable domain, with remaining parts taken from reference TRBV28 and TRBJ1-3, reads DVKVTQSSRYLVKRTGEKVFLECVQDMDHENMFWYRQDPGLGLRLIYFSYDVKMKEKGDIPEGYSVSREKKERFSLILESASTNQTSMYLCASSVGTEGNTIYFGEGSWLTVV.